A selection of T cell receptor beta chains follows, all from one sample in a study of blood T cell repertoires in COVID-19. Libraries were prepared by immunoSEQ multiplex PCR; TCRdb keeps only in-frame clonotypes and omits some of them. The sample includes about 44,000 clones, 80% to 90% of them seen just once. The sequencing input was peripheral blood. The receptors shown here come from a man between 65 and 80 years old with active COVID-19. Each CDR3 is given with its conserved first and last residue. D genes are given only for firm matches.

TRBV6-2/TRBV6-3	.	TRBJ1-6	CASSYSGRVNSPLHF
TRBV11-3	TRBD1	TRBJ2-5	CASSSGTGQETQYF
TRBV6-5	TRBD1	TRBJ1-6	CASAGTGHNSPLHF
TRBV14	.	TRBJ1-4	CASSQSRELANEKLFF
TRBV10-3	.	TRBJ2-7	CAISEIQGSAYEQYF
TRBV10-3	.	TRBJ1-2	CAISNSPEANYGYTF
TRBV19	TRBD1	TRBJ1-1	CASSFYRDSDEAFF
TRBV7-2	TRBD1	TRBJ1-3	CASSTGPTGGSGNTIYF
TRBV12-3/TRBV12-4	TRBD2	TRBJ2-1	CASASRGNEQFF
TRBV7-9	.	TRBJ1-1	CASRPDGTNTEAFF